The 31 T cell receptor beta chains below all came from one sample that was sequenced in a study of blood T cell repertoires in COVID-19. Using immunoSEQ multiplex PCR, the repertoire was profiled, and TCRdb retains in-frame clones only, with some absent. The data contain 150,000 to 200,000 clones, about 75% of them singletons. The sequenced sample was peripheral blood. The receptors were gathered from a woman aged 65 to 85 with acute or convalescent COVID-19.

The chain combines TRBV29-1 with TRBJ1-1, with D possibly TRBD1 on 6 matching bases. V lost 4 bases, J lost 7 bases, and 16 bases lay in between. The CDR3 contains 13 residues. Germline-derived CDR1 and CDR2 are SQVTM and ANQGSEA. The CDR3 loop is CSVAWVGGDEAFF. CDR3 nucleotide sequence: TGCAGCGTTGCCTGGGTAGGGGGTGATGAAGCTTTCTTT.

The rearrangement joins TRBV29-1 to TRBJ2-1; 8 nucleotides line up with TRBD1. The CDR3 runs 13 residues. Germline values: CDR1 SQVTM, CDR2 ANQGSEA. With V trimmed by 7 bases and J by 8 bases, 10 bases remained unmatched. The CDR3 nucleotides read TGCAGCGCCGTAGGACAGGGATCGGATGAGCAGTTCTTC. Protein: CSAVGQGSDEQFF.

V and J are TRBV6-6 and TRBJ2-7; 7 bases fit TRBD2. Trimming at V came to 0 bases and at J to 0 bases, leaving 5 bases not matched to a gene. The CDR3 loop spans 16 amino acids. Germline CDR1 reads MNHNY; CDR2 reads SVGAGI (reference sequence). The CDR3 DNA is TGTGCCAGCAGTTACTCTGCGGGAGAAAGCTCCTACGAGCAGTACTTC. Protein sequence: CASSYSAGESSYEQYF.

This clone was observed a few times. Other DNA sequences in the sample encode the same CDR3. The rearrangement links TRBV15 to TRBJ2-5, with TRBD2 matching over 8 bases. This CDR3 comprises 14 residues. V lost 1 base and J lost 5; bases outside the gene matches: 3. CDR1 and CDR2 from the germline V gene are LNHNV and YYDKDF (reference sequence). The CDR3 loop is CATSRAGLGETQYF. DNA for the CDR3: TGTGCCACCAGCAGAGCGGGACTAGGTGAGACCCAGTACTTC.

The chain employs TRBV5-1 and TRBJ2-2; D is unclear. The V and J ends lost 2 bases and 0 bases respectively, with 8 bases between them. CDR1 is SGHRS and CDR2 is YFSETQ in the germline V gene. The CDR3 loop spans 15 amino acids. The CDR3 loop is CASSLTLPNTGELFF. CDR3 nucleotide sequence: TGCGCCAGCAGCTTAACTCTTCCGAACACCGGGGAGCTGTTTTTT.

This rearrangement joins TRBV12-3 or TRBV12-4 to TRBJ1-1; D uncertain. V was cut by 6 bases and J by 1 base, with 9 bases left in between. The CDR3 contains 13 residues. In nucleotides, the CDR3 is TGTGCCAGCAGATTATCTAGGAACACTGAAGCTTTCTTT. Translated, it gives CASRLSRNTEAFF.

This chain links TRBV5-1 with TRBJ2-5; TRBD2 agrees at 15 bases. The length of the CDR3 is 16 residues. Looked up from germline, CDR1 is SGHRS and CDR2 is YFSETQ. The junction had 6 bases not matched to a gene; V was cut back by 4 bases and J by 5 bases. CDR3 coding DNA: TGCGCCAGCAGCGCGGGACTAGCGGGAGGAGCGGAGACCCAGTACTTC. It specifies CASSAGLAGGAETQYF.

The rearrangement links TRBV27 to TRBJ2-7, with 13 bases that match TRBD2. The CDR3 totals 17 residues. Germline V gives CDR1 MNHEY, CDR2 SMNVEV (reference sequence). J was trimmed by 12 bases and V by 5 bases; bases with no gene match: 19. This CDR3 reads CASSIHLPGLAGYKRYF. In DNA form, the CDR3 reads TGTGCCAGCAGTATACACCTCCCGGGACTAGCGGGATATAAGAGGTACTTC.

The chain recombines TRBV2 with TRBJ2-7; 7 bases agree with TRBD2. The germline CDR1 and CDR2 sequences are SNHLY and FYNNEI. The length of the CDR3 is 14 residues. V dropped 3 bases and J dropped 3; count of bases not matched to a gene: 5. For the CDR3, the DNA is TGTGCCAGCAGTGACTCGGGGGGTATCTACGAGCAGTACTTC. Translation gives CASSDSGGIYEQYF. The full variable domain, completed using reference TRBV2 and TRBJ2-7, is EPEVTQTPSHQVTQMGQEVILRCVPISNHLYFYWYRQILGQKVEFLVSFYNNEISEKSEIFDDQFSVERPDGSNFTLKIRSTKLEDSAMYFCASSDSGGIYEQYFGPGTRLTVT.

The V gene is TRBV29-1, the J gene TRBJ2-1; 14 bases align to TRBD2. Trimming took 5 bases from V and 7 from J; bases not matched to a gene: 13. The CDR3 has 17 residues. Germline loops: CDR1 SQVTM, CDR2 ANQGSEA. The CDR3 region is CSVQGLAGALSRNEQFF. The CDR3 DNA sequence: TGCAGCGTTCAGGGACTAGCGGGAGCACTGTCGCGGAATGAGCAGTTCTTC.

The chain couples TRBV18 to TRBJ2-2; D gene ambiguous. CDR1 is KGHSH, CDR2 LQKENI, per germline. The CDR3 has 14 residues. The V and J ends lost 2 bases and 6 bases respectively, with 10 bases between them. The CDR3 coding sequence is TGTGCCAGCTCACCAACGATAGAAGCCGGGGAGCTGTTTTTT. Translated: CASSPTIEAGELFF.

V usage is TRBV29-1 and J usage is TRBJ1-1; D is unresolved. Germline loops: CDR1 SQVTM, CDR2 ANQGSEA. The CDR3 length is 12 residues. V lost 6 bases and J 5 bases, leaving 13 bases between the germline ends. This CDR3 is CSVDNAGTEAFF. The CDR3 DNA reads TGCAGCGTAGACAACGCTGGTACTGAAGCTTTCTTT. Combining the CDR3 with reference TRBV29-1 and TRBJ1-1 gives the whole variable domain SAVISQKPSRDICQRGTSLTIQCQVDSQVTMMFWYRQQPGQSLTLIATANQGSEATYESGFVIDKFPISRPNLTFSTLTVSNMSPEDSSIYLCSVDNAGTEAFFGQGTRLTVV.

V is TRBV7-2 and J is TRBJ1-6; D unresolved. CDR1 and CDR2 from the germline V gene are SGHTA and FQGNSA. The CDR3 extends over 15 amino acids. V was trimmed by 10 bases and J by 3 bases, leaving 16 bases between them. The CDR3: CATAPRLVYNSPLHF. DNA for the CDR3: TGTGCCACCGCCCCCCGCCTAGTCTATAATTCACCCCTCCACTTT.

The chain joins TRBV7-8 to TRBJ1-3; 9 bases fit TRBD1. This CDR3 has 15 residues. V gave up 4 bases and J gave up 3 bases; unmatched junction bases: 4. The germline V gene encodes CDR1 SGHVS and CDR2 FQNEAQ. The CDR3, as DNA: TGTGCCAGCAGCTCTCGGACAGGGGTTGGAAACACCATATATTTT. This encodes CASSSRTGVGNTIYF. Supplemented by reference TRBV7-8 and TRBJ1-3, the full variable domain reads GAGVSQSPRYKVAKRGQDVALRCDPISGHVSLFWYQQALGQGPEFLTYFQNEAQLDKSGLPSDRFFAERPEGSVSTLKIQRTQQEDSAVYLCASSSRTGVGNTIYFGEGSWLTVV.

J is TRBJ2-6 and V is TRBV2; 8 bases fit TRBD1. The CDR3 runs to 16 residues. Germline CDR1 SNHLY, CDR2 FYNNEI. V shed 7 bases, J shed 3 bases, and the junction held 8 bases outside the gene matches. The CDR3 nucleotides are TGTGCCAGCATGCGGACAGGGCAATTTGGGGCCAACGTCCTGACTTTC. It specifies CASMRTGQFGANVLTF.

This chain connects TRBV4-1 to TRBJ1-5; no clear D. Trimming took off 0 bases at V and 9 bases at J, with 9 bases between the two ends. Germline values: CDR1 MGHRA, CDR2 YSYEKL. This CDR3 is 13 amino acids long. The CDR3 loop is CASSQDRGLPQHF. The CDR3 DNA follows: TGCGCCAGCAGCCAAGATCGGGGATTGCCCCAGCATTTT.

The chain carries TRBV5-5 and TRBJ2-5; D is ambiguous. The CDR3 runs 12 residues. V gave up 0 bases and J gave up 4 bases, with 4 bases separating them. Per the germline V gene, CDR1 is SGHKS and CDR2 is YYEKEE (reference sequence). The DNA of the CDR3 is TGTGCCAGCAGCTTGGCATTAGAGACCCAGTACTTC. Translated: CASSLALETQYF.

V gene TRBV10-2 combines with J gene TRBJ2-5; D might be TRBD1 (6 bases). Per the germline V gene, CDR1 is WSHSY and CDR2 is SAAADI. Trimming removed 6 bases from V and 1 base from J, with 15 bases in between. This CDR3 contains 15 residues. The CDR3 DNA reads TGCGCCAGCAGATCCTACAGGGCTAGCCAAGAGACCCAGTACTTC. Translation gives CASRSYRASQETQYF.

This clone appeared a few times. J is TRBJ1-2 and V is TRBV5-3, with a weak D call TRBD1 (6 bases). TRBV5-3 is reported as an ORF; its role is uncertain. The length of the CDR3 is 20 residues. V lost 4 bases to trimming and J lost 1 base, with 29 bases between them. CDR3 residues: CARSLTLISRTAYNNYGYTF. CDR3 DNA: TGTGCCAGAAGCCTCACCCTGATTTCCAGGACAGCCTACAATAACTATGGCTACACCTTC.

The gene calls are TRBV30 and TRBJ1-5, with a possible D match to TRBD1 (5 bases). Germline assignment: CDR1 GTSNPN and CDR2 SVGIG (reference sequence). V lost 2 bases, J lost 4 bases, and 9 bases lay in between. The length of the CDR3 is 13 residues. The CDR3 DNA is TGTGCCTGGAGTCCCGACAGTAATCAGCCCCAGCATTTT. This gives the protein CAWSPDSNQPQHF.

This chain uses TRBV20-1 with TRBJ2-1; 9 positions agree with TRBD2. The CDR3 length is 14 residues. Germline V gene lookup returns CDR1 DFQATT and CDR2 SNEGSKA (reference sequence). V lost 3 bases, J lost 3 bases, and 3 bases stayed unmatched. The CDR3 sequence is CSASSLAGYNEQFF. The CDR3 nucleotides read TGCAGTGCTAGTTCACTAGCGGGCTACAATGAGCAGTTCTTC.

This clone has a handful of counts. The chain couples TRBV6-2 or TRBV6-3 to TRBJ2-1; TRBD2 agrees at 10 bases. The CDR3 covers 16 residues. The germline V gene encodes CDR1 MNHEY and CDR2 SVGEGT. Trimming took 0 bases from V and 5 from J; bases not matched to a gene: 4. In DNA form, the CDR3 reads TGTGCCAGCAGTTACTCCCTAGCGGGAGTCCACAATGAGCAGTTCTTC. This codes for CASSYSLAGVHNEQFF.

The chain joins TRBV6-5 to TRBJ2-3; the match to TRBD2 covers 8 bases. J was trimmed by 3 bases and V by 5 bases; bases with no gene match: 1. Germline lookup yields CDR1 MNHEY and CDR2 SVGAGI. CDR3 length: 13 residues. The CDR3 DNA reads as TGTGCCAGCAGTCAGCGGGAGACAGATACGCAGTATTTT. Translating gives CASSQRETDTQYF.

The chain employs TRBV12-3 or TRBV12-4 and TRBJ2-2; D unclear. This CDR3 is 13 amino acids long. The V end was cut by 6 bases, the J end by 5 bases, with 10 bases between. As DNA, the CDR3 is TGTGCCAGCAGCCGAAGTACTACCGGGGAGCTGTTTTTT. As protein: CASSRSTTGELFF.

The V gene is TRBV30, the J gene TRBJ2-1; the D is unclear. Looked up from germline, CDR1 is GTSNPN and CDR2 is SVGIG (reference sequence). Trimming left V 5 bases short and J 5 bases short, with 10 bases between. The length of the CDR3 is 12 residues. This CDR3 reads CAWALGNNEQFF. CDR3 in DNA: TGTGCCTGGGCGCTAGGAAACAATGAGCAGTTCTTC.

The CDR3: CAGGRREAFF. As DNA, the CDR3 is TGTGCCGGCGGGAGACGTGAAGCTTTCTTT. The chain uses TRBV5-3 and TRBJ1-1; D unresolved. TRBV5-3 is annotated as an ORF whose role is uncertain. Trimming took 10 bases from V and 7 from J, leaving 11 bases between them. The CDR3 spans 10 residues.

The V gene is TRBV5-6, the J gene TRBJ1-3; the D is unclear. This CDR3 is 13 amino acids long. V was cut by 0 bases and J by 4 bases, with 5 bases left in between. Germline V gene lookup returns CDR1 SGHDT and CDR2 YYEEEE. CDR3 region: CASSLVSGNTIYF. DNA of the CDR3: TGTGCCAGCAGCTTGGTCTCCGGAAACACCATATATTTT.

This rearrangement joins TRBV30 to TRBJ1-4; unclear D gene. Trimming left V 0 bases short and J 8 bases short, with 10 bases between. CDR1 GTSNPN and CDR2 SVGIG come from the germline V gene (reference sequence). The CDR3 runs 13 residues. CDR3 sequence: CAWSVEGGEKLFF. DNA for the CDR3: TGTGCCTGGAGTGTGGAGGGTGGAGAAAAACTGTTTTTT.

The sample holds many counts of this clone. The J gene is TRBJ2-7, the V gene TRBV7-2; D is undetermined. CDR1 SGHTA and CDR2 FQGNSA come from the germline V gene. This CDR3 spans 11 amino acids. The V gene lost 4 bases and the J gene lost 4 bases, with 5 bases spanning the gap. The CDR3 is CASSSLYEQYF. The CDR3 coding sequence is TGTGCCAGCAGCTCTTTATACGAGCAGTACTTC.

The rearrangement joins TRBV27 to TRBJ1-6; the D is unclear. CDR3 size: 14 residues. Germline-derived CDR1 and CDR2 are MNHEY and SMNVEV (reference sequence). The V gene lost 3 bases and the J gene lost 5 bases, with 8 bases spanning the gap. The CDR3: CASSLKQHNSPLHF. The DNA for the CDR3 is TGTGCCAGCAGTTTGAAACAGCATAATTCACCCCTCCACTTT.

This clone is a singleton in its sample. This rearrangement joins TRBV9 to TRBJ2-1; 8 bases are a match to TRBD2. Germline trimming cut 4 bases from V and 3 bases from J; bases unmatched to any gene: 24. CDR1 and CDR2 from the germline V gene are SGDLS and YYNGEE. This CDR3 is 21 amino acids long. Here the CDR3 DNA reads TGTGCCAGCAGCCATACAAGATCAGAGGGAAGCGGGAGAATAAACTACAATGAGCAGTTCTTC. It codes for CASSHTRSEGSGRINYNEQFF. Combining the CDR3 with reference TRBV9 and TRBJ2-1 gives the whole variable domain DSGVTQTPKHLITATGQRVTLRCSPRSGDLSVYWYQQSLDQGLQFLIQYYNGEERAKGNILERFSAQQFPDLHSELNLSSLELGDSALYFCASSHTRSEGSGRINYNEQFFGPGTRLTVL.